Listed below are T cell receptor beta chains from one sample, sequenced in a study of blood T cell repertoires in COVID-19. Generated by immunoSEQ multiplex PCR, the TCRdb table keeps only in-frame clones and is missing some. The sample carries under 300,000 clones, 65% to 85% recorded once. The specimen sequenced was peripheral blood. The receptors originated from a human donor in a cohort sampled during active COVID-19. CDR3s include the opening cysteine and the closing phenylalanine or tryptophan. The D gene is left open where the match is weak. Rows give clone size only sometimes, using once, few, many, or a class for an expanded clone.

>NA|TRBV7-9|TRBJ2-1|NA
CASSFLPGLNNEQFF
TGTGCCAGCAGCTTCTTACCGGGACTCAACAATGAGCAGTTCTTC
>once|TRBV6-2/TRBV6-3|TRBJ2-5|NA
CASSYSTQDQETQYF
TGTGCCAGCAGTTACTCGACACAGGACCAAGAGACCCAGTACTTC
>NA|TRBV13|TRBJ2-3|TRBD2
CASSSAGLQGTDTQYF
TGTGCCAGCAGCTCAGCGGGACTCCAGGGCACAGATACGCAGTATTTT
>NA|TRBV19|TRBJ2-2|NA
CASSAQGGSTGELFF
TGTGCCAGTAGCGCTCAGGGAGGAAGCACCGGGGAGCTGTTTTTT
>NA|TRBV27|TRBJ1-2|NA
CASSSIDSNYGYTF
TGTGCCAGCAGTTCGATTGACAGTAACTATGGCTACACCTTC
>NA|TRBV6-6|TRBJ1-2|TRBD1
CASRSGQGNYGYTF
TGTGCCAGCAGATCGGGACAGGGTAACTATGGCTACACCTTC
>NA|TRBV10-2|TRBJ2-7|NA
CASSEIPDKYEQYF
TGCGCCAGCAGTGAGATTCCGGACAAATACGAGCAGTACTTC
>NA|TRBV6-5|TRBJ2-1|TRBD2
CASSRLAGTYNEQFF
TGTGCCAGCAGCAGACTAGCGGGAACCTACAATGAGCAGTTCTTC
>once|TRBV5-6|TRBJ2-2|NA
CASSLGLAGGELFF
TGTGCCAGCAGCTTGGGGCTAGCTGGCGGGGAGCTGTTTTTT
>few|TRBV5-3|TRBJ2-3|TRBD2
CARSASTSGGTLRTDTQYF
TGTGCCAGAAGCGCATCGACTAGCGGGGGGACGTTACGCACAGATACGCAGTATTTT
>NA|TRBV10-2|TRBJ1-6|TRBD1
CASSVPGQNNSPLHF
TGCGCCAGCAGTGTACCGGGACAGAATAATTCACCCCTCCACTTT
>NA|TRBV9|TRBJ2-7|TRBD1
CASSPSGTVSYEQYF
TGTGCCAGCAGCCCCTCCGGGACAGTTTCCTACGAGCAGTACTTC
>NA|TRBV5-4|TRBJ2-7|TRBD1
CASSPGQGFYEQYF
TGTGCCAGCAGCCCAGGACAGGGTTTCTACGAGCAGTACTTC
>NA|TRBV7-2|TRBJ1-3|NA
CASSLWDGGGLSSGNTIYF
TGTGCCAGCAGCTTATGGGATGGGGGAGGGTTATCCTCTGGAAACACCATATATTTT
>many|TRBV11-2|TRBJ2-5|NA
CASSPLAWETQYF
TGTGCCAGCAGCCCACTAGCTTGGGAGACCCAGTACTTC
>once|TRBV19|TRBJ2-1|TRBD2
CASSIGRDGNEQFF
TGTGCCAGTAGTATTGGGAGGGACGGGAATGAGCAGTTCTTC
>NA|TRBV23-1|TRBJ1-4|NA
CASSQYRTSATNEKLFF
TGCGCCAGCAGTCAATACCGGACAAGTGCAACTAATGAAAAACTGTTTTTT
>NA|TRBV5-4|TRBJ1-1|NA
CASSLPEGKGLTEAFF
TGTGCCAGCAGCCTACCGGAGGGGAAAGGCTTAACTGAAGCTTTCTTT
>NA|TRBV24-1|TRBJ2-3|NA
CATSEAGQSTDTQYF
TGTGCCACCAGTGAGGCGGGACAGAGCACAGATACGCAGTATTTT
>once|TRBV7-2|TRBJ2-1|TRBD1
CASSLVSGQGSYNEQFF
TGTGCCAGCAGCTTAGTGTCCGGACAGGGCTCCTACAATGAGCAGTTCTTC
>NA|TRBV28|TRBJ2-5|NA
CASSSSSVQETQYF
TGTGCCAGCAGTTCCTCTAGCGTCCAAGAGACCCAGTACTTC
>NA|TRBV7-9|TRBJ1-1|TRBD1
CATIRGQGNTEAFF
TGTGCCACCATAAGGGGGCAGGGGAACACTGAAGCTTTCTTT
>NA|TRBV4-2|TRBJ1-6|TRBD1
CASSQNHRQGTNSPLHF
TGTGCCAGCAGCCAAAACCACCGACAGGGGACCAATTCACCCCTCCACTTT
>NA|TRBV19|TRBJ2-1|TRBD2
CASSPGTSGRWYEQFF
TGTGCCAGTAGCCCCGGGACTAGCGGGAGATGGTATGAGCAGTTCTTC
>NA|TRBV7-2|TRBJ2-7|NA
CASSLARAYEQYF
TGTGCCAGCAGCTTAGCGCGGGCCTACGAGCAGTACTTC
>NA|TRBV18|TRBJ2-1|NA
CASSPIRVTTNEQFF
TGTGCCAGCTCACCGATCAGGGTAACTACCAATGAGCAGTTCTTC
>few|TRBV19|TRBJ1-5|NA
CASVEFRSNQPQHF
TGTGCCAGTGTTGAATTCAGGAGCAATCAGCCCCAGCATTTT
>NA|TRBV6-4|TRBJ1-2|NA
CASSELPEDGYTF
TGTGCCAGCAGTGAGTTGCCAGAAGATGGCTACACCTTC
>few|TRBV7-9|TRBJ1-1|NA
CASSFLGGGRSTEAFF
TGTGCCAGCAGCTTTCTCGGGGGAGGAAGGTCAACTGAAGCTTTCTTT
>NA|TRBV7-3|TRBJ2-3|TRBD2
CASSPGAGGPGDTQYF
TGTGCCAGCAGCCCCGGGGCGGGGGGCCCAGGAGATACGCAGTATTTT
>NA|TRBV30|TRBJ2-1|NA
CAWSVTNSNEQFF
TGTGCCTGGAGTGTAACCAATAGCAATGAGCAGTTCTTC
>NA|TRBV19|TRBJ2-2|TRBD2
CASSMEGLAGPTGELFF
TGTGCCAGTAGTATGGAGGGACTAGCGGGTCCCACCGGGGAGCTGTTTTTT
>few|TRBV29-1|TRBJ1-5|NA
CSVTVAGADQPQHF
TGCAGCGTTACAGTCGCGGGGGCGGATCAGCCCCAGCATTTT
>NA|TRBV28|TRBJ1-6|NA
CASRTRTEQYNSPLHF
TGTGCCAGCAGAACCCGGACAGAGCAGTATAATTCACCCCTCCACTTT
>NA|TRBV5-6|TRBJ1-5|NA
CASSKDPGADQPQHF
TGTGCCAGCAGCAAAGACCCAGGGGCGGATCAGCCCCAGCATTTT
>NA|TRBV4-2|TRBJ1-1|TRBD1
CASSQEGGQRNTEAFF
TGTGCCAGCAGCCAAGAAGGGGGACAGAGGAACACTGAAGCTTTCTTT
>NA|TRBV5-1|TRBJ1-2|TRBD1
CASSIGQGAISGYTF
TGCGCCAGCAGCATCGGACAGGGGGCGATTTCTGGCTACACCTTC
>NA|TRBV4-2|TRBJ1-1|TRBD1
CASSSHPNRGETEAFF
TGTGCCAGCAGCTCCCATCCCAACAGGGGGGAAACTGAAGCTTTCTTT
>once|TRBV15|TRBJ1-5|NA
CATRVTGFGQPQHF
TGTGCCACCAGGGTTACAGGGTTTGGGCAGCCCCAGCATTTT
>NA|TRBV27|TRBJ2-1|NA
CASSAISYNEQFF
TGTGCCAGCAGTGCTATCTCCTACAATGAGCAGTTCTTC
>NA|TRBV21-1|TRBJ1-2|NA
CASSSTGSNGYTF
TGTGCCAGCAGCTCTACAGGGTCTAATGGCTACACCTTC
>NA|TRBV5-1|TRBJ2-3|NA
CASSLWGRGEDTQYF
TGCGCCAGCAGCTTGTGGGGCAGGGGGGAAGATACGCAGTATTTT
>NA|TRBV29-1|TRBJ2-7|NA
CSVEDRGGYKEQYF
TGCAGCGTTGAAGACAGGGGCGGTTACAAGGAGCAGTACTTC
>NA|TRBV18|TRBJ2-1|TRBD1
CASSLRWTTGESSYNEQFF
TGTGCCAGCTCACTCCGATGGACCACAGGGGAAAGCTCCTACAATGAGCAGTTCTTC
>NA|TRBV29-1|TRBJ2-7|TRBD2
CSVESAGYEQYF
TGCAGCGTTGAGTCAGCGGGGTACGAGCAGTACTTC
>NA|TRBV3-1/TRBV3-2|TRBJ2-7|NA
CASSQGTTSSYEQYF
TGTGCCAGCAGCCAAGGAACTACCAGCTCCTACGAGCAGTACTTC
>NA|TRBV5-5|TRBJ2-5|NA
CASSARGGLRETQYF
TGTGCCAGCAGCGCGAGGGGGGGGCTGCGAGAGACCCAGTACTTC
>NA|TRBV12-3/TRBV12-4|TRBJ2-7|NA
CASNRDTYEQYF
TGTGCCAGCAACAGGGACACCTACGAGCAGTACTTC
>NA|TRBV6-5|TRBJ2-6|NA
CASSYLGPGANVLTF
TGTGCCAGCAGTTACTTGGGGCCTGGGGCCAACGTCCTGACTTTC
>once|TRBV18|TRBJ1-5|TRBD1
CASSPSQGGQPQHF
TGTGCCAGCTCACCCTCACAAGGGGGCCAGCCCCAGCATTTT